These 2 T cell receptor beta chains came from one sample sequenced in a study of Tregs in tolerant kidney transplant recipients. Assay: immunoSEQ multiplex PCR; the TCRdb copy retains only in-frame clones and omits some. The specimen's table records 50,000 to 65,000 clones. The input for sequencing was CD4+ T cells from blood, taken before the transplant. Source of these receptors: a human donor who received a combined kidney and bone marrow transplant.

On this clone: The CDR3 extends 3 residues past the end of the read, so its final part is completed from the germline J gene. The rearrangement links TRBV5-5 to TRBJ1-5; 9 bases match TRBD1. The junction had 7 bases not matched to a gene; V was cut back by 7 bases and J by 5 bases. The CDR3 is made up of 14 amino acids. Germline values: CDR1 SGHKS, CDR2 YYEKEE (reference sequence). The CDR3 DNA, read in part, is TGTGCCAGCGCGGCACGGACAGGGGATCAGCCC. This encodes CASAARTGDQP. The entire CDR3 protein reads CASAARTGDQPQHF.

In the case of this clone: The CDR3 end is not reached by the read, which stops 3 residues before it; the germline J gene fills it in. The chain combines TRBV19 with TRBJ1-1; D uncertain. This CDR3 comprises 16 residues. The germline CDR1 and CDR2 sequences are LNHDA and SQIVND (reference sequence). Trimming shortened V by 6 bases and J by 1 base, and 18 bases separated the two germline ends. CDR3 DNA, as far as it was read: TGTGCCAGTAGACCGCTACGCGGGGAGGGGAACACTGAA. Translated, it gives CASRPLRGEGNTE. The entire CDR3 sequence reads CASRPLRGEGNTEAFF.